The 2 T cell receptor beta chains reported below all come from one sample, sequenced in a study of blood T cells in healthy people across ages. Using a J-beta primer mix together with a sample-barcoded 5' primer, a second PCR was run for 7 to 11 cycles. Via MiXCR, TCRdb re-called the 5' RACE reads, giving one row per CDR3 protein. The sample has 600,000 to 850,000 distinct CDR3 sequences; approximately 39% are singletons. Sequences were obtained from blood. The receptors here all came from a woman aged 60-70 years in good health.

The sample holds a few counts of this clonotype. The CDR3 DNA sequence: TGTGCCAGCAGTTACTCGGGCGGGAATGAGCAGTACTTC. Translation: CASSYSGGNEQYF. The rearrangement links TRBV6-5 to TRBJ2-7, with D possibly matching TRBD2 (6 bases). Germline V gene data show CDR1 as MNHEY and CDR2 as SVGAGI. Trimming shortened V by 0 bases and J by 7 bases, and 10 bases separated the two germline ends. CDR3 length equals 13 residues.

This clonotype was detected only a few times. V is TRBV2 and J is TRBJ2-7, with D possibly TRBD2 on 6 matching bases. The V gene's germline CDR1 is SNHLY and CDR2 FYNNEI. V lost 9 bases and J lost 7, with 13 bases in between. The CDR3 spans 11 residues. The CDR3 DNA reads TGTGCCAGTAGCGGCTACAATGAGCAGTACTTC. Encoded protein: CASSGYNEQYF. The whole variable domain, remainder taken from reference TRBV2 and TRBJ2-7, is EPEVTQTPSHQVTQMGQEVILRCVPISNHLYFYWYRQILGQKVEFLVSFYNNEISEKSEIFDDQFSVERPDGSNFTLKIRSTKLEDSAMYFCASSGYNEQYFGPGTRLTVT.